This entry lists 18 T cell receptor beta chains sequenced from one sample in a study of T cells in Graves' hyperthyroidism and ophthalmopathy. Amplified TCR beta CDR3 regions came from RNA transcripts. TCR CDR3 underwent first-round RT-PCR with the HTBI primer set. In TCRdb, the multiplex PCR reads were re-called with MiXCR into one record per CDR3 protein. The table includes approximately 350,000 distinct CDR3 sequences, nearly 15% detected once. The sequencing sample was made of blood. The receptors were gathered from a woman aged 55-70 years with Graves' ophthalmopathy.

This clonotype was counted at least ten times. This chain links TRBV20-1 with TRBJ2-1; unclear D gene. There are 12 residues in the CDR3. CDR1 is DFQATT and CDR2 is SNEGSKA in the germline V gene (reference sequence). CDR3 protein: CSPREPYNEQFF. The CDR3 DNA reads as TGCAGCCCCCGAGAGCCCTACAATGAGCAGTTCTTC.

This clonotype was recorded a few times. The rearrangement uses TRBV19 and TRBJ2-7, with D possibly being TRBD1 (6 bases). V was cut by 8 bases and J by 6 bases, with 11 bases left in between. Germline CDR1 is LNHDA and CDR2 is SQIVND (reference sequence). This CDR3 has 11 amino acids. CDR3 protein: CASGTGSEQYF. As DNA, the CDR3 is TGTGCCAGTGGCACAGGGAGCGAGCAGTACTTC.

The chain uses TRBV19 and TRBJ1-5, with D unclear. CDR3 length equals 16 residues. CDR1 LNHDA and CDR2 SQIVND come from the germline V gene (reference sequence). V lost 4 bases to trimming and J lost 5 bases, with 18 bases between them. The CDR3 DNA sequence: TGTGCCAGTAGTAGTTTCACGGACGGGTGGGATCAGCCCCAGCATTTT. It specifies CASSSFTDGWDQPQHF. Full variable domain (outside the CDR3, taken from reference TRBV19 and TRBJ1-5): DGGITQSPKYLFRKEGQNVTLSCEQNLNHDAMYWYRQDPGQGLRLIYYSQIVNDFQKGDIAEGYSVSREKKESFPLTVTSAQKNPTAFYLCASSSFTDGWDQPQHFGDGTRLSIL.

This clonotype has a handful of counts. The chain is built from TRBV6-2 or TRBV6-3 and TRBJ2-3; 7 bases align to TRBD1. The CDR3 spans 17 residues. J lost 2 bases, V lost 6 bases, and 14 bases had no gene match. The germline gives CDR1 MNHEY, CDR2 SVGEGT. CDR3 bases: TGTGCCAGCAGATTAATCCCGGGACAGACTAACACAGATACGCAGTATTTT. Its translation: CASRLIPGQTNTDTQYF.

This clonotype was seen at least ten times. A read error may produce the germline difference seen at one junction end. This chain uses TRBV20-1 with TRBJ2-7; TRBD2 matches 14 bases. Germline values: CDR1 DFQATT, CDR2 SNEGSKA (reference sequence). This CDR3 has 14 residues. The CDR3 sequence: CSARETSGRAQQYF. CDR3 sequence (DNA): TGCAGTGCTCGAGAGACTAGCGGGAGGGCACAGCAGTACTTC.

This clonotype was found many times. The chain carries TRBV11-2 and TRBJ2-7; tentative D call: TRBD2 (7 bases). Deletions cut 6 bases from V and 8 bases from J, with 20 bases between. The germline CDR1 and CDR2 sequences are SGHAT and FQNNGV. The CDR3 extends over 14 amino acids. The chain's CDR3 is CASRKGGAAEKQYF. CDR3 DNA sequence: TGTGCCAGCAGAAAAGGGGGGGCTGCCGAAAAGCAGTACTTC.

V is TRBV15 and J is TRBJ2-7; D gene unclear. With 3 bases removed from V and 2 bases from J, the gap between germline ends came to 14 bases. CDR3 length equals 15 residues. Germline V gene sequence: CDR1 LNHNV, CDR2 YYDKDF (reference sequence). CDR3: CATSSRLGPPYEQYF. The CDR3 region has the DNA TGTGCCACCAGCAGCCGTCTAGGCCCTCCCTACGAGCAGTACTTC.

The chain links TRBV20-1 to TRBJ2-1, with TRBD2 matching over 13 bases. Germline CDR1 DFQATT, CDR2 SNEGSKA (reference sequence). Germline trimming cut 4 bases from V and 1 base from J; bases unmatched to any gene: 7. The CDR3 runs 17 residues. The CDR3 region has the DNA TGCAGTGCTAATGGTGGGACTAGCGGGATATCCTACAATGAGCAGTTCTTC. It yields the protein CSANGGTSGISYNEQFF.

This clonotype has more than one count but fewer than ten. V gene TRBV20-1 combines with J gene TRBJ2-2; TRBD2 matches at 7 bases. The CDR3 length is 16 residues. After removal of 2 bases from V and 6 bases from J, the junction contained 12 bases not matched to a gene. Germline V gene data show CDR1 as DFQATT and CDR2 as SNEGSKA (reference sequence). CDR3 sequence (DNA): TGCAGTGCTAGAAGTGGGCCTAGCGGAAATTCCGGGGAGCTGTTTTTT. Translation gives CSARSGPSGNSGELFF.

The rearrangement joins TRBV14 to TRBJ2-1; D perhaps matches TRBD1 (6 bases). V gave up 4 bases and J gave up 7 bases, with 20 bases separating them. This CDR3 contains 16 residues. In germline, CDR1 is SGHDN, CDR2 FVKESK. The CDR3, as DNA: TGTGCCAGCAGCCCTTACAGGGCGGGTGGTGAGAATGAGCAGTTCTTC. Its protein is CASSPYRAGGENEQFF.

This clonotype was counted many times. CDR3: CASSPDRGLSYNEQFF. Written as DNA, the CDR3 is TGTGCCAGCAGCCCAGACAGGGGGCTATCCTACAATGAGCAGTTCTTC. The gene calls are TRBV7-9 and TRBJ2-1; the match to TRBD1 covers 10 bases. This CDR3 is built from 16 residues. V shed 5 bases and J 1 base; nucleotides not matched to a gene: 5. Per the germline V gene, CDR1 is SEHNR and CDR2 is FQNEAQ (reference sequence). Looking up the rest from reference TRBV7-9 and TRBJ2-1 gives the full variable domain: DTGVSQNPRHKITKRGQNVTFRCDPISEHNRLYWYRQTLGQGPEFLTYFQNEAQLEKSRLLSDRFSAERPKGSFSTLEIQRTEQGDSAMYLCASSPDRGLSYNEQFFGPGTRLTVL.

V and J are TRBV13 and TRBJ2-5; 9 bases line up with TRBD1. The CDR3 spans 16 residues. J lost 4 bases, V lost 5 bases, and 11 bases had no gene match. Germline lookup yields CDR1 PRHDT and CDR2 FYEKMQ (reference sequence). The CDR3 loop reads CASSPGLGQGLETQYF. DNA for the CDR3: TGTGCCAGCAGCCCCGGGTTGGGACAGGGTTTAGAGACCCAGTACTTC.

The chain employs TRBV18 and TRBJ1-3; D perhaps matches TRBD1 (5 bases). The germline gives CDR1 KGHSH, CDR2 LQKENI. V lost 8 bases and J 8 bases, leaving 10 bases between the germline ends. The CDR3 has 11 residues. The CDR3 loop reads CASTPGDTIYF. DNA for the CDR3: TGTGCCAGCACCCCGGGGGACACCATATATTTT. Full variable domain (rest looked up from reference TRBV18 and TRBJ1-3): NAGVMQNPRHLVRRRGQEARLRCSPMKGHSHVYWYRQLPEEGLKFMVYLQKENIIDESGMPKERFSAEFPKEGPSILRIQQVVRGDSAAYFCASTPGDTIYFGEGSWLTVV.

The chain recombines TRBV6-2 or TRBV6-3 with TRBJ2-3, with 13 positions matching TRBD2. Germline loops: CDR1 MNHEY, CDR2 SVGEGT. The CDR3 is 18 amino acids. V lost 4 bases and J lost 8; bases outside the gene matches: 15. The CDR3 region has the DNA TGTGCCAGCAGTTCCCGGACTAGCGGGAGCCTGGGGATAGGTACGCAGTATTTT. It is translated as CASSSRTSGSLGIGTQYF.

This clonotype was recorded at least ten times. The chain has TRBV7-8 and TRBJ2-3; D is undetermined. Deletions cut 5 bases from V and 2 bases from J, with 17 bases between. The CDR3 is 16 residues long. Germline lookup yields CDR1 SGHVS and CDR2 FQNEAQ. CDR3: CASSSRAWANTDTQYF. DNA for the CDR3: TGTGCCAGCAGCAGCAGAGCTTGGGCCAACACAGATACGCAGTATTTT.

Details on this clonotype: A junction boundary mismatches the germline segment, possibly from a read error. The chain joins TRBV13 to TRBJ2-1; D gene uncertain. Germline CDR1 reads PRHDT; CDR2 reads FYEKMQ (reference sequence). There are 13 residues in the CDR3. CDR3 nucleotide sequence: TGTGCCAGCAGCCTCCGGCCCTTCAATGAGCAGTCCTTC. Protein: CASSLRPFNEQSF.

The chain couples TRBV12-3 or TRBV12-4 to TRBJ1-2; 9 bases map to TRBD1. Trimming removed 6 bases from V and 5 bases from J; junction bases left unmatched: 10. The CDR3 length is 15 residues. This CDR3 is CASSRSDRGYYGYTF. The CDR3 DNA reads TGTGCCAGCAGCCGATCCGACAGGGGGTATTATGGCTACACCTTC.

Comment on this clonotype: Its ends do not fully match the called genes, so a read error is possible. J is TRBJ2-5 and V is TRBV14; a weak D match, TRBD2 (5 bases). The CDR3 contains 16 residues. Germline CDR1 reads SGHDN; CDR2 reads FVKESK. This CDR3 reads CAGSQDLAGLQETQYF. In nucleotides, the CDR3 is TGTGCCGGCAGCCAAGATCTGGCGGGTTTACAAGAGACCCAGTACTTC.